These 4 T cell receptor beta chains were all obtained from the same sample, sequenced in a study of T cells after yellow fever vaccination. TCRdb reprocessed the 5' RACE reads via MiXCR and lists one record per CDR3 protein. Altogether some 300,000 distinct CDR3 sequences are present, 3.6% being singletons, with the ten largest covering around 20%. This specimen consisted of PBMCs, obtained on the day of the yellow fever booster vaccination. These receptor sequences come from a man younger than 35 who received the YFV17D yellow fever vaccine.

This chain connects TRBV12-3 or TRBV12-4 to TRBJ1-3; no clear D. The CDR3 runs to 13 residues. The V end lost 3 bases, the J end lost 4 bases, and 7 bases lay between the germline ends. The CDR3 is CASSFQSGNTIYF. The CDR3 DNA follows: TGTGCCAGCAGTTTTCAGTCCGGAAACACCATATATTTT.

Turning to this clonotype: One junction end disagrees with the germline gene, perhaps due to a read error. The gene calls are TRBV6-2 or TRBV6-3 and TRBJ1-5, with D maybe TRBD1 (5 bases). Germline V lookup: CDR1 MNHEY, CDR2 SVGEGT. The CDR3 extends over 14 amino acids. The CDR3 loop reads CASSYRGDNQPKHF. The CDR3 DNA is TGTGCCAGCAGTTACAGGGGCGACAATCAGCCCAAGCATTTT.

The rearrangement links TRBV18 to TRBJ2-5; either TRBD1 or TRBD2 may fit D (5 bases each). CDR1 and CDR2 (germline): KGHSH, LQKENI. This CDR3 is 14 amino acids long. The V and J ends lost 3 bases and 4 bases respectively, with 12 bases between them. The CDR3 here is CASSPYPGGETQYF. CDR3 in DNA: TGTGCCAGCTCACCTTATCCTGGGGGAGAGACCCAGTACTTC.

This clonotype was seen repeatedly, ten times or more. The rearrangement uses TRBV5-1 and TRBJ2-7; no clear D. The CDR3 length is 13 residues. Looked up from germline, CDR1 is SGHRS and CDR2 is YFSETQ. Trimming took 0 bases from V and 8 from J, leaving 12 bases between them. In nucleotides, the CDR3 is TGCGCCAGCAGCTTGGCCGGCATCAGCAAGCAGTACTTC. Encoded protein: CASSLAGISKQYF.